Detailed here is one T cell receptor (beta chain). This receptor's antigen is unknown. No clone much larger than this one lies a single base away; base qualities are absent. These data come from a study of Graves' ophthalmopathy and Graves' hyperthyroidism (dated by TCRdb to the late 2010s). The study in broad terms: Peripheral blood was collected before any treatment was given, at the time of initial diagnosis. After sampling, hyperthyroidism patients received methimazole starting at 30 mg daily, and ophthalmopathy patients received high-dose intravenous methylprednisolone. The approximately 90 discovery patients were randomly split 7:3 into training and test sets. To tell Graves' ophthalmopathy apart from Graves' hyperthyroidism, and to predict which patients would progress to ophthalmopathy, the study relied on TCR beta repertoire signatures. In total, some 130 blood samples were TCR-sequenced: 40 to 45 ophthalmopathy, 80 or so hyperthyroidism and approximately 17 hyperthyroidism-to-ophthalmopathy patients. An independent validation cohort was composed of some 19 hyperthyroidism patients and more than 15 patients who later progressed from hyperthyroidism to ophthalmopathy. To explore V-J signatures that separate ophthalmopathy from hyperthyroidism, a discovery set of about 96 patients was enrolled, consisting of fewer than 45 with ophthalmopathy and 57 with stable hyperthyroidism. T-cell repertoires of thyroid tissue and blood were compared in several hyperthyroidism patients.

Measured from the cysteine to the phenylalanine, the CDR3 is 15 residues long. The only DNA kept is the CDR3, 45 bases in frame from the first base. From a lookup of the germline V gene, CDR1 and CDR2 are MDHEN and SYDVKM. The germline V and J ends show losses of 4 bases and 3 bases respectively, and no gene match explains 8 bases of the junction. Study-wide conclusions, independent of this receptor: Most expanded thyroid clonotypes with a frequency above 0.001 also appeared in blood, which suggests that blood repertoires may reflect the immune response in the thyroid. In cross-validation, the 13-signature model distinguished ophthalmopathy from stable hyperthyroidism with about 89% sensitivity and approximately 81% specificity, while in the test set the corresponding values were roughly 80% and 75%. Sample size was not predetermined statistically, and investigators were not blinded to group allocation. In validation, the model predicted ophthalmopathy progression with nearly 71% sensitivity and roughly 72% specificity; about a dozen predicted patients were CT-confirmed with GO in a median of 6.5 months.

TCR beta CDR3 regions were amplified from RNA transcripts for repertoire sequencing. A first-round RT-PCR used HTBI primers with the Qiagen OneStep RT-PCR kit, followed by a second-round multiplex PCR, size selection and purification. Libraries were sequenced paired-end with 100 bp reads on an Illumina HiSeq2000. The paper's data handling went like this. SOAPnuke was used for read processing, and reads with adapters, uncalled bases, a mean Phred below 15, or no exact constant-primer or identifier match were discarded. High-quality paired reads were merged with COPE v1.2.5. Unique nucleotide sequences were defined as clonotypes and aligned to IMGT TRB V, D and J references using MiTCR v1.1. The analysis was limited to V-J combinations with a frequency above 0.0001, which together covered more than 99% of repertoires. A TCR clonal expansion and chaos score per V-J combination was defined as the ratio of F50 clonal expansion to chaos observed in the TCRdist matrix. Welch's t-statistics and random forest were used to narrow the features down to around 12 V-J combinations, which were then fed into a naive Bayes classifier. The Morisita-Horn index was used to measure how similar the thyroid and blood repertoires were. The public sequencing data were trimmed at Q25 with fastp and processed into clonotypes with MiXCR by TCRdb, which kept only in-frame beta chains. For every CDR3 protein sequence, its rows merge into one entry that carries the most common genes and DNA. These V and J calls derive from TCRdb rather than the authors' analysis. This sample has about 150,000 distinct CDR3 sequences in its table, and roughly 37% of those were observed once. Roughly 5.2% of the sample is in the top ten clones.

Patients with ophthalmopathy had moderately to severely active disease, with a Clinical Activity Score of 3 or more, a NOSPECS grade of 4 or more, and a disease duration of less than 3 months. Patients with other autoimmune diseases, uncontrolled infections, pregnancy or lactation were excluded from the study. Clinical symptoms, serum thyroxine, TRAb, thyroid ultrasound and orbital computed tomography formed the basis of the diagnosis. Using Ficoll-Paque density gradient centrifugation, PBMCs were isolated from 9.5 to 10 ml of fresh peripheral blood. Total RNA was extracted using Trizol reagent, and RNA quality was checked on an Agilent 2100 Bioanalyzer.

What was sequenced was peripheral blood. This chain joins TRBV28 to TRBJ2-7, and TRBD2 aligns with 8 junction nucleotides. The TCR was taken from a middle-aged woman with Graves' ophthalmopathy. Donor details come from another sample of the same person, matched by shared clones. The encoded CDR3 is CASSSLAGSRYEQYF. The DNA sequence reads TGTGCCAGCAGTTCCTTAGCGGGATCGCGCTACGAGCAGTACTTC. With the rest looked up from the reference TRBV28 and TRBJ2-7 genes rather than sequenced, the full variable domain is DVKVTQSSRYLVKRTGEKVFLECVQDMDHENMFWYRQDPGLGLRLIYFSYDVKMKEKGDIPEGYSVSREKKERFSLILESASTNQTSMYLCASSSLAGSRYEQYFGPGTRLTVT.